This T cell receptor (beta chain) was sequenced for a study of T-cell reconstitution after alpha-beta-depleted transplantation in children. This clonotype was recorded a few times. Preparing the TCRbeta library involved the use of unique molecular identifiers. TCRdb ran MiXCR on the PCR reads and lists one entry per CDR3 protein. The data contain fewer than 700,000 distinct CDR3 sequences, 20% to 25% of them singletons. The clonotype was recovered from a boy younger than two who had a stem cell transplant for acute myeloid leukemia, so the T cells may come from the graft donor. The sample in question was PBMCs, mostly from graft donor cells, obtained 360 days after TCRalphabeta/CD19-depleted stem cell transplant.

The CDR3 nucleotides are TGTGCCAGCAGGCGGACAGGGACCTACGAGCAGTACTTC. Encoded protein: CASRRTGTYEQYF. The chain is built from TRBV6-1 and TRBJ2-7; 8 bases agree with TRBD1. Trimming took 6 bases from V and 2 from J; bases not matched to a gene: 3. The CDR3 totals 13 residues. The germline V gene has CDR1 MNHNS and CDR2 SASEGT.